The 30 T cell receptor beta chains presented below share a single source sample, sequenced in a study of STAT5B mutations in CD4+ large granular lymphocyte leukemia. The repertoire was sequenced with immunoSEQ multiplex PCR; TCRdb's copy has only in-frame clones and lacks some. Found here are roughly 30,000 clones, roughly 80% of them singletons; the top ten hold under 2.5%. The sequenced material came from CD4+ T cells from blood buffy coats. These TCRs come from a human donor in good health.

The J gene is TRBJ2-5, the V gene TRBV29-1; the D gene is possibly TRBD2 (5 bases). V lost 6 bases and J lost 1, with 9 bases in between. This CDR3 spans 12 amino acids. The germline CDR1 and CDR2 sequences are SQVTM and ANQGSEA. In DNA form, the CDR3 reads TGCAGCGTGAGCGGTGCCCAAGAGACCCAGTACTTC. It codes for CSVSGAQETQYF. The full variable domain, with the rest looked up from reference TRBV29-1 and TRBJ2-5, is SAVISQKPSRDICQRGTSLTIQCQVDSQVTMMFWYRQQPGQSLTLIATANQGSEATYESGFVIDKFPISRPNLTFSTLTVSNMSPEDSSIYLCSVSGAQETQYFGPGTRLLVL.

This sequence joins TRBV10-2 and TRBJ1-2, with D possibly TRBD1 on 5 matching bases. This CDR3 is built from 17 residues. V was trimmed by 4 bases and J by 0 bases, leaving 18 bases between them. CDR1 and CDR2 (germline): WSHSY, SAAADI. The CDR3 loop is CASSGWRVQETNYGYTF. The CDR3 DNA sequence: TGCGCCAGCAGTGGGTGGAGAGTACAGGAAACTAACTATGGCTACACCTTC.

This chain joins TRBV6-1 and TRBJ2-2; TRBD1 agrees at 11 bases. The CDR3 runs 15 residues. Unmatched junction bases numbered 5, after V lost 7 bases and J lost 4 bases. Germline values: CDR1 MNHNS, CDR2 SASEGT. Here the CDR3 reads CASIRDRGATGELFF. CDR3 coding DNA: TGTGCCAGCATCCGGGACAGGGGGGCCACCGGGGAGCTGTTTTTT.

The J gene is TRBJ2-3, the V gene TRBV20-1; D is possibly TRBD1 or TRBD2 (5 bases each). Germline V gene sequence: CDR1 DFQATT, CDR2 SNEGSKA (reference sequence). This CDR3 is built from 11 residues. V lost 5 bases and J lost 6, with 9 bases in between. The CDR3 loop reads CSAGGADTQYF. CDR3 nucleotides: TGCAGTGCTGGGGGAGCGGATACGCAGTATTTT.

The rearrangement joins TRBV4-1 to TRBJ2-7; D not resolved. V was clipped by 0 bases and J by 0 bases, with 9 bases between them. Germline CDR1 and CDR2: MGHRA and YSYEKL. This CDR3 contains 15 residues. CDR3: CASSQEAISSYEQYF. The CDR3 DNA is TGCGCCAGCAGCCAAGAAGCAATTAGCTCCTACGAGCAGTACTTC.

The chain has TRBV5-6 and TRBJ1-2, with 7 bases that match TRBD1. Trimming at V came to 0 bases and at J to 5 bases, leaving 7 bases not matched to a gene. The CDR3 runs 15 residues. Germline V gene data show CDR1 as SGHDT and CDR2 as YYEEEE. CDR3 protein: CASSLGRGRSYGYTF. The CDR3 DNA sequence: TGTGCCAGCAGCTTGGGAAGGGGGCGTTCGTATGGCTACACCTTC. The whole variable domain, remainder taken from reference TRBV5-6 and TRBJ1-2, is DAGVTQSPTHLIKTRGQQVTLRCSPKSGHDTVSWYQQALGQGPQFIFQYYEEEERQRGNFPDRFSGHQFPNYSSELNVNALLLGDSALYLCASSLGRGRSYGYTFGSGTRLTVV.

This chain uses TRBV19 with TRBJ1-1; D call uncertain. V shed 5 bases and J shed 0 bases, with 13 bases lying between them. The germline CDR1 and CDR2 sequences are LNHDA and SQIVND (reference sequence). This CDR3 has 15 residues. The chain's CDR3 is CASSDSLVMNTEAFF. CDR3 sequence (DNA): TGTGCCAGTAGTGACTCTCTGGTCATGAACACTGAAGCTTTCTTT.

The DNA for the CDR3 is TGTGCCAGCAGCCCGGGACTAGCAGATGAGCAGTTCTTC. As protein: CASSPGLADEQFF. J is TRBJ2-1 and V is TRBV11-3; 9 bases map to TRBD2. V lost 5 bases, J lost 8 bases, and 4 bases stayed unmatched. Germline CDR1 SGHNT, CDR2 YENEEA. CDR3 size: 13 residues.

The chain joins TRBV5-4 to TRBJ1-4; 7 nucleotides align to TRBD1. The CDR3 extends over 14 amino acids. J was trimmed by 5 bases and V by 0 bases; bases with no gene match: 1. Germline loops: CDR1 SGHNT, CDR2 YYREEE (reference sequence). In nucleotides, the CDR3 is TGTGCCAGCAGCTTGGGGACAGGAAATGAAAAACTGTTTTTT. Translating gives CASSLGTGNEKLFF.

J is TRBJ2-3 and V is TRBV11-2, with a tentative D call TRBD2 (6 bases). This CDR3 has 11 amino acids. Trimming cost V 6 bases and J 8 bases, with 9 bases left between them. The germline CDR1 and CDR2 sequences are SGHAT and FQNNGV. CDR3 nucleotide sequence: TGTGCCAGCAGACGAGCGGGTACGCAGTATTTT. Residues: CASRRAGTQYF.

This clone has a handful of counts. This chain links TRBV2 with TRBJ2-7; TRBD1 agrees at 10 bases. The CDR3 has 14 residues. V shed 4 bases, J shed 1 base, and the junction held 1 base outside the gene matches. The germline CDR1 and CDR2 sequences are SNHLY and FYNNEI. DNA for the CDR3: TGTGCCAGCAGTGGACAGGGGGCTTCCTACGAGCAGTACTTC. This gives the protein CASSGQGASYEQYF.

The CDR3 DNA sequence: TGTGCCAGCTCAGCCCGGTCCTATGAAGCTTTCTTT. Amino acids: CASSARSYEAFF. The rearrangement links TRBV28 to TRBJ1-1; D unresolved. From germline, CDR1 is MDHEN and CDR2 SYDVKM. The germline V and J ends were trimmed by 8 bases and 7 bases, with 14 bases remaining between them. The CDR3 is 12 residues long.

This sequence joins TRBV11-2 and TRBJ2-1; 7 nucleotides agree with TRBD2. The germline gives CDR1 SGHAT, CDR2 FQNNGV. The CDR3 totals 14 residues. The junction had 5 bases not matched to a gene; V was cut back by 5 bases and J by 4 bases. This chain's CDR3 is CASSRSGNYNEQFF. As DNA, the CDR3 is TGTGCCAGCAGCCGGAGCGGGAATTACAATGAGCAGTTCTTC.

The V and J genes are TRBV6-5 and TRBJ1-5; 7 bases are shared with TRBD1. V was pared by 6 bases and J by 6 bases, with 2 bases of the junction left unmatched. Germline CDR1 and CDR2: MNHEY and SVGAGI. The CDR3 spans 12 residues. Here the CDR3 reads CASRTGSQPQHF. CDR3 sequence (DNA): TGTGCCAGCAGGACAGGGTCTCAGCCCCAGCATTTT.

The V gene is TRBV30, the J gene TRBJ2-2; D might be TRBD1 (5 bases). This CDR3 contains 14 residues. V lost 3 bases and J lost 1, with 9 bases in between. The germline V gene has CDR1 GTSNPN and CDR2 SVGIG (reference sequence). CDR3: CAWRITGNTGELFF. The CDR3 bases are TGTGCCTGGAGGATCACAGGGAACACCGGGGAGCTGTTTTTT.

This chain connects TRBV21-1 to TRBJ1-3; the DNA was not used to check the table's D call, TRBD1. TRBV21-1 is a documented pseudogene. The CDR3 extends over 11 amino acids. DNA for the CDR3: TGTGCCAGCAGCGCCTGTTCAGGCATATATTTT. This gives the protein CASSACSGIYF.

The chain couples TRBV7-9 to TRBJ1-1; a possible D gene is TRBD1 (5 bases). The V gene's germline CDR1 is SEHNR and CDR2 FQNEAQ (reference sequence). The V end was cut by 5 bases, the J end by 5 bases, with 18 bases between. CDR3 length: 15 amino acids. The CDR3 bases are TGTGCCAGCAGCGGGTACAGGAATTCAAAAACTGAAGCTTTCTTT. Encoded protein: CASSGYRNSKTEAFF.

The chain carries TRBV30 and TRBJ1-1; D gene unclear. The germline gives CDR1 GTSNPN, CDR2 SVGIG (reference sequence). Trimming shortened V by 6 bases and J by 1 base, and 12 bases separated the two germline ends. The CDR3 runs 13 residues. Here the CDR3 DNA reads TGTGCCTGCTCAGTGGCCTCGAACACTGAAGCTTTCTTT. It translates to CACSVASNTEAFF.

This clone was detected once. V usage is TRBV7-8 and J usage is TRBJ2-2; TRBD2 is a possible D gene (5 bases). Germline CDR1 and CDR2: SGHVS and FQNEAQ. Trimming took 6 bases from V and 5 from J, leaving 13 bases between them. The CDR3 runs to 14 residues. The CDR3 bases are TGTGCCAGCAGACCCGGGGTCGGAACCGGGGAGCTGTTTTTT. Translated, it gives CASRPGVGTGELFF.

The chain is built from TRBV5-1 and TRBJ1-5; D might be TRBD1 (5 bases). V gave up 2 bases and J gave up 7 bases, with 13 bases separating them. The length of the CDR3 is 14 residues. From germline, CDR1 is SGHRS and CDR2 YFSETQ. The CDR3 coding sequence is TGCGCCAGCAGCTTCACAGGCCCCGAGCAGCCCCAGCATTTT. Its translation: CASSFTGPEQPQHF.

V is TRBV5-1 and J is TRBJ2-1; a weak D match, TRBD2 (6 bases). V lost 3 bases to trimming and J lost 3 bases, with 13 bases between them. The V gene's germline CDR1 is SGHRS and CDR2 YFSETQ. The CDR3 totals 15 residues. CDR3 DNA sequence: TGCGCCAGCAGCTCTCACACGGGGGTCTACAATGAGCAGTTCTTC. Its protein product is CASSSHTGVYNEQFF.

The chain joins TRBV7-2 to TRBJ1-2; possible D gene TRBD1, 6 bases. V was shortened by 1 base and J by 4 bases, with 13 bases between the two germline ends. This CDR3 region has 15 residues. Per the germline V gene, CDR1 is SGHTA and CDR2 is FQGNSA. Here the CDR3 DNA reads TGTGCCAGCAGCTTAGATCGGCGACAGGTCTATGGCTACACCTTC. Protein: CASSLDRRQVYGYTF.

J is TRBJ1-2 and V is TRBV7-3; 9 bases map to TRBD1. The germline CDR1 and CDR2 sequences are SGHTA and FQGTGA. Unmatched junction bases numbered 8, after V lost 5 bases and J lost 7 bases. The length of the CDR3 is 14 residues. The CDR3 sequence is CASSPGTGFSGYTF. The CDR3 DNA follows: TGTGCCAGCAGCCCTGGGACAGGGTTTAGTGGCTACACCTTC. The variable domain in full, with the rest retrieved from reference TRBV7-3 and TRBJ1-2, is GAGVSQTPSNKVTEKGKYVELRCDPISGHTALYWYRQSLGQGPEFLIYFQGTGAADDSGLPNDRFFAVRPEGSVSTLKIQRTERGDSAVYLCASSPGTGFSGYTFGSGTRLTVV.

The chain is built from TRBV28 and TRBJ2-3; 7 bases are a match to TRBD2. CDR1 and CDR2 (germline): MDHEN, SYDVKM. Losses at the gene ends were 3 bases for V and 0 bases for J; bases not matched to a gene: 3. The CDR3 totals 15 residues. CDR3 sequence reads: CASSFGGSSTDTQYF. The CDR3 nucleotides are TGTGCCAGCAGTTTCGGGGGGTCAAGCACAGATACGCAGTATTTT. Filled out from reference TRBV28 and TRBJ2-3, the complete variable domain reads DVKVTQSSRYLVKRTGEKVFLECVQDMDHENMFWYRQDPGLGLRLIYFSYDVKMKEKGDIPEGYSVSREKKERFSLILESASTNQTSMYLCASSFGGSSTDTQYFGPGTRLTVL.

The gene calls are TRBV7-2 and TRBJ2-7, with 7 bases identical to TRBD2. CDR1 SGHTA and CDR2 FQGNSA come from the germline V gene. With V trimmed by 0 bases and J by 3 bases, 2 bases remained unmatched. The CDR3 contains 14 residues. The CDR3 is CASSLAGGSYEQYF. CDR3 DNA sequence: TGTGCCAGCAGCTTAGCGGGCGGGAGCTACGAGCAGTACTTC.

The V call is TRBV5-1, the J call TRBJ1-1; 9 bases align to TRBD1. CDR3 length: 15 amino acids. The germline V gene has CDR1 SGHRS and CDR2 YFSETQ. J was trimmed by 2 bases and V by 3 bases; bases with no gene match: 5. This CDR3 is CASSSQGQGNTEAFF. Written as DNA, the CDR3 is TGCGCCAGCAGCTCCCAGGGACAGGGCAACACTGAAGCTTTCTTT.

The CDR3 here is CASSDTAVNTEAFF. The CDR3 DNA reads as TGTGCCAGCAGTGATACAGCGGTGAACACTGAAGCTTTCTTT. The chain joins TRBV6-1 to TRBJ1-1; D unclear. V lost 3 bases and J 0 bases, leaving 8 bases between the germline ends. CDR1 and CDR2 from the germline V gene are MNHNS and SASEGT. CDR3 length: 14 residues.

The chain is built from TRBV4-2 and TRBJ1-4; TRBD1 might be the D (5 bases). The CDR3 sequence is 15 residues long. V gave up 0 bases and J gave up 4 bases, with 9 bases separating them. Germline V gives CDR1 LGHNA, CDR2 YNFKEQ. CDR3 DNA sequence: TGTGCCAGCAGCCAAGATTGGGGGGATAATGAAAAACTGTTTTTT. Translated, it gives CASSQDWGDNEKLFF.

This sequence joins TRBV25-1 and TRBJ2-2; D possibly matches TRBD1 or TRBD2 (5 bases each). The length of the CDR3 is 15 residues. Trimming removed 4 bases from V and 3 bases from J, with 12 bases in between. Looked up from germline, CDR1 is MGHDK and CDR2 is SYGVNS. The CDR3 DNA is TGTGCCAGCAGTGTCTCACGGGGCGACACCGGGGAGCTGTTTTTT. Translation: CASSVSRGDTGELFF.

The chain recombines TRBV7-8 with TRBJ2-7; D possibly uses TRBD1 or TRBD2 (5 bases each). The CDR3 is made up of 14 amino acids. CDR1 SGHVS and CDR2 FQNEAQ come from the germline V gene. Trimming pared 6 bases from V and 2 bases from J, leaving 14 bases between. This chain's CDR3 is CASRPRESAYEQYF. The CDR3 DNA is TGTGCCAGCAGGCCCAGGGAGTCGGCCTACGAGCAGTACTTC.